Following are 28 T cell receptor beta chains from one sample sequenced in a study of T cells in Graves' hyperthyroidism and ophthalmopathy. Amplification targeted TCR beta CDR3 regions from RNA transcripts. HTBI primers drove first-round RT-PCR of the TCR CDR3. TCRdb re-called the multiplex PCR reads with MiXCR, one entry per CDR3 protein. Among approximately 690,000 distinct CDR3 sequences, 20% to 25% were seen once, and the ten largest hold 34%. Specimen: blood. The source of these receptors is a young man with Graves' ophthalmopathy.

This clonotype has ten or more counts. This chain connects TRBV18 to TRBJ2-5, with D perhaps TRBD2 (5 bases). CDR1 and CDR2 (germline): KGHSH, LQKENI. The CDR3 extends over 14 amino acids. With 3 bases removed from V and 4 bases from J, the gap between germline ends came to 12 bases. The CDR3 loop reads CASSPQDEGETQYF. In nucleotides, the CDR3 is TGTGCCAGCTCACCCCAGGATGAGGGAGAGACCCAGTACTTC. Variable domain in full (rest from reference TRBV18 and TRBJ2-5): NAGVMQNPRHLVRRRGQEARLRCSPMKGHSHVYWYRQLPEEGLKFMVYLQKENIIDESGMPKERFSAEFPKEGPSILRIQQVVRGDSAAYFCASSPQDEGETQYFGPGTRLLVL.

The chain joins TRBV18 to TRBJ2-7, with TRBD1 matching over 7 bases. Germline loops: CDR1 KGHSH, CDR2 LQKENI. The junction had 5 bases not matched to a gene; V was cut back by 3 bases and J by 6 bases. CDR3 length: 13 amino acids. CDR3 DNA: TGTGCCAGCTCACCGACAGGGTATCTCGAGCAGTACTTC. Its translation: CASSPTGYLEQYF.

The CDR3 region is CASSSLHGLAANEQFF. Written as DNA, the CDR3 is TGTGCCAGCAGTTCCCTCCATGGACTAGCGGCCAATGAGCAGTTCTTC. The chain employs TRBV27 and TRBJ2-1, with 10 positions matching TRBD2. The V segment lost 4 bases and the J segment 6 bases; nucleotides outside the gene matches: 9. Germline lookup yields CDR1 MNHEY and CDR2 SMNVEV (reference sequence). CDR3 length equals 16 residues.

This clonotype has a count of ten or more. Here the CDR3 reads CASSEGGLSYEQYF. The CDR3 DNA is TGTGCCAGCAGTGAAGGGGGGTTGTCCTACGAGCAGTACTTC. The chain carries TRBV6-1 and TRBJ2-7, with D perhaps given as TRBD1 or TRBD2 (5 bases each). The CDR3 totals 14 residues. The germline gives CDR1 MNHNS, CDR2 SASEGT. V lost 1 base and J 1 base, leaving 8 bases between the germline ends.

At least ten counts were recorded for this clonotype. The chain uses TRBV3-1 and TRBJ2-1, with no clear D. The germline CDR1 and CDR2 sequences are LGHDT and YNNKEL (reference sequence). This CDR3 spans 12 amino acids. V dropped 1 base and J dropped 11 bases, with 9 bases sitting between them. This CDR3 is CASSQGGSQQFF. CDR3 nucleotides: TGTGCCAGCAGCCAAGGAGGCTCCCAGCAGTTCTTC.

This clonotype was observed a few times. V and J are TRBV7-2 and TRBJ2-3; unclear D gene. The V and J ends lost 1 base and 2 bases respectively, with 10 bases between them. The CDR3 extends over 15 amino acids. Germline V lookup: CDR1 SGHTA, CDR2 FQGNSA. This CDR3 reads CASSLVAWDTDTQYF. As DNA, the CDR3 is TGTGCCAGCAGCTTAGTGGCCTGGGACACAGATACGCAGTATTTT.

This clonotype has at least ten counts. The rearrangement uses TRBV6-2 or TRBV6-3 and TRBJ1-2; TRBD1 might be the D (6 bases). This CDR3 has 12 residues. The germline V and J ends were trimmed by 6 bases and 6 bases, with 11 bases remaining between them. Germline V gene lookup returns CDR1 MNHEY and CDR2 SVGEGT. CDR3 sequence (DNA): TGTGCCAGCAGGTCGGACAGTCATGGCTACACCTTC. This codes for CASRSDSHGYTF.

This clonotype was detected a few times. The J gene is TRBJ2-3, the V gene TRBV30, with D tentatively TRBD1 or TRBD2 (5 bases each). This CDR3 spans 13 amino acids. The germline V and J ends were trimmed by 0 bases and 4 bases, with 8 bases remaining between them. Germline V gives CDR1 GTSNPN, CDR2 SVGIG (reference sequence). DNA of the CDR3: TGTGCCTGGAGTGTAATGGGACCAGATACGCAGTATTTT. Translating gives CAWSVMGPDTQYF.

This clonotype was recorded only once. Here the CDR3 DNA reads TGTGCCAGCAGCCCGGGGGGACTAGCGGCGGTCGGGGAGCTGTTTTTT. Protein product: CASSPGGLAAVGELFF. The chain couples TRBV7-2 to TRBJ2-2; TRBD2 aligns across 11 bases. The V segment lost 5 bases and the J segment 7 bases; nucleotides outside the gene matches: 9. The CDR3 runs to 16 residues. The germline V gene has CDR1 SGHTA and CDR2 FQGNSA.

This sequence joins TRBV15 and TRBJ2-5; TRBD2 might be the D (6 bases). Germline V gene data show CDR1 as LNHNV and CDR2 as YYDKDF (reference sequence). The length of the CDR3 is 16 residues. V shed 4 bases and J shed 5 bases, with 20 bases lying between them. Written as DNA, the CDR3 is TGTGCCACCAGCACCCTTGGGGCTAGCGAATGGGAGACCCAGTACTTC. It encodes CATSTLGASEWETQYF.

This clonotype was counted ten times or more. This rearrangement joins TRBV11-1 to TRBJ2-7; 7 positions agree with TRBD1. V lost 2 bases to trimming and J lost 1 base; unmatched junction nucleotides: 5. The CDR3 loop spans 15 amino acids. Germline V gives CDR1 SGHAT, CDR2 FQDESV (reference sequence). CDR3 in DNA: TGTGCCAGCAGCTTATCTCGGACAGGATCCTACGAGCAGTACTTC. Its protein product is CASSLSRTGSYEQYF.

A word on this clonotype: A much larger clone differs by one base, so this may be a read error. V usage is TRBV11-2 and J usage is TRBJ1-2, with D possibly matching TRBD1 (6 bases). The CDR3 runs to 16 residues. Germline CDR1 SGHAT, CDR2 FQNNGV. CDR3 sequence (DNA): TGTGCCAACAGCTTAGAAATCGACAGGCCATATCATGGCTACACCTTC. It yields the protein CANSLEIDRPYHGYTF. Combining the CDR3 with reference TRBV11-2 and TRBJ1-2 gives the whole variable domain EAGVAQSPRYKIIEKRQSVAFWCNPISGHATLYWYQQILGQGPKLLIQFQNNGVVDDSQLPKDRFSAERLKGVDSTLKIQPAKLEDSAVYLCANSLEIDRPYHGYTFGSGTRLTVV.

The V call is TRBV19, the J call TRBJ1-1; D might be TRBD1 (6 bases). The CDR3 length is 16 residues. Germline V lookup: CDR1 LNHDA, CDR2 SQIVND (reference sequence). V gave up 0 bases and J gave up 4 bases, with 15 bases separating them. The CDR3 spells CASSIDPRQAGTEAFF. For the CDR3, the DNA is TGTGCCAGTAGTATAGATCCGCGACAGGCGGGCACTGAAGCTTTCTTT.

With respect to this clonotype: This likely traces to a read error, being one base from a far larger clone. This sequence joins TRBV11-2 and TRBJ1-1, with D maybe TRBD1 (5 bases). The V and J ends lost 3 bases and 0 bases respectively, with 8 bases between them. Germline CDR1 and CDR2: SGHAT and FQNNGV. The CDR3 length is 14 residues. CDR3 DNA sequence: TGTGCCAGCAGCTTGACAGAGATGAACACTGAAGCTTTCTTT. Residues: CASSLTEMNTEAFF.

This clonotype was observed a few times. The chain is built from TRBV4-1 and TRBJ2-2, with D uncertain. V lost 4 bases to trimming and J lost 7 bases, with 4 bases between them. Looked up from germline, CDR1 is MGHRA and CDR2 is YSYEKL. The CDR3 consists of 11 residues. CDR3 coding DNA: TGCGCCAGCAGCCGGGGCGGGGAGCTGTTTTTT. Translating gives CASSRGGELFF.

The sample holds a few counts of this clonotype. The chain is built from TRBV20-1 and TRBJ1-1; TRBD1 might be the D (5 bases). Germline V gene data show CDR1 as DFQATT and CDR2 as SNEGSKA (reference sequence). The CDR3 loop spans 13 amino acids. Deletions cut 3 bases from V and 0 bases from J, with 8 bases between. The CDR3 DNA sequence: TGCAGTGCTAGTACAGGCATGAACACTGAAGCTTTCTTT. Translation gives CSASTGMNTEAFF.

This clonotype has at least ten counts. This chain joins TRBV11-1 and TRBJ2-3, with TRBD2 matching 8 bases. The CDR3 consists of 16 residues. After removal of 2 bases from V and 5 bases from J, the junction contained 9 bases not matched to a gene. CDR1 and CDR2 from the germline V gene are SGHAT and FQDESV (reference sequence). CDR3 DNA: TGTGCCAGCAGCTTAAGGCTAGCGGGCCGGATAGATACGCAGTATTTT. Protein: CASSLRLAGRIDTQYF.

This clonotype was detected many times. This chain joins TRBV11-1 and TRBJ1-2; D unclear. The CDR3 extends over 15 amino acids. The germline gives CDR1 SGHAT, CDR2 FQDESV (reference sequence). Trimming pared 0 bases from V and 1 base from J, leaving 9 bases between. CDR3 nucleotide sequence: TGTGCCAGCAGCTTAGCCCAAGGACTTAACTATGGCTACACCTTC. As protein: CASSLAQGLNYGYTF.

The chain carries TRBV27 and TRBJ2-1, with D possibly TRBD2 on 6 matching bases. V lost 8 bases to trimming and J lost 8 bases, with 19 bases between them. The CDR3 contains 14 residues. From germline, CDR1 is MNHEY and CDR2 SMNVEV (reference sequence). CDR3 sequence (DNA): TGTGCCAGCTTCCCCCGGCGGGGAGAGGATGAGCAGTTCTTC. The encoded protein is CASFPRRGEDEQFF.

This clonotype was found many times. The rearrangement joins TRBV20-1 to TRBJ2-1, with TRBD2 matching 11 bases. Germline CDR1 reads DFQATT; CDR2 reads SNEGSKA (reference sequence). This CDR3 region has 20 residues. The junction had 23 bases not matched to a gene; V was cut back by 6 bases and J by 4 bases. The CDR3 reads CSAPNRDRASGTSGYNEQFF. The CDR3 DNA follows: TGCAGTGCCCCGAACCGGGACAGGGCCTCCGGGACTAGCGGTTACAATGAGCAGTTCTTC.

CDR3 loop: CAWSVGTGPYEQYF. The CDR3 DNA reads TGTGCCTGGAGTGTAGGGACAGGGCCCTACGAGCAGTACTTC. This rearrangement joins TRBV30 to TRBJ2-7; TRBD1 aligns across 9 bases. Per the germline V gene, CDR1 is GTSNPN and CDR2 is SVGIG (reference sequence). The CDR3 has 14 residues. The V and J ends lost 0 bases and 2 bases, in that order; junction bases with no gene match: 2.

The chain combines TRBV6-1 with TRBJ2-7; TRBD1 is a possible D gene (6 bases). The ends were cut back, 10 bases at V and 3 bases at J, with 10 bases in the middle. This CDR3 has 11 residues. Germline CDR1 MNHNS, CDR2 SASEGT. The CDR3 DNA is TGTGCCATCCTGACAGGCTACGAGCAGTACTTC. It specifies CAILTGYEQYF.

This clonotype has ten or more counts. The V call is TRBV5-1, the J call TRBJ2-6; 7 bases are a match to TRBD2. Germline V CDR1 and CDR2: SGHRS, YFSETQ. V dropped 0 bases and J dropped 1; count of bases not matched to a gene: 1. CDR3 size: 16 residues. The CDR3 spells CASSLEAGSGANVLTF. DNA of the CDR3: TGCGCCAGCAGCTTGGAAGCGGGATCTGGGGCCAACGTCCTGACTTTC.

This clonotype was detected only a few times. The chain is built from TRBV7-9 and TRBJ2-7, with 10 bases matching TRBD2. Per the germline V gene, CDR1 is SEHNR and CDR2 is FQNEAQ (reference sequence). V shed 1 base and J 4 bases; nucleotides not matched to a gene: 13. The CDR3 spans 18 residues. The CDR3 loop reads CASSLERSLAGERYEQYF. The DNA for the CDR3 is TGTGCCAGCAGCTTAGAAAGGTCGCTAGCGGGAGAAAGGTACGAGCAGTACTTC.

The sample holds many counts of this clonotype. The chain couples TRBV3-1 to TRBJ1-1; TRBD1 is a possible D gene (5 bases). This CDR3 is 13 amino acids long. V lost 9 bases to trimming and J lost 0 bases, with 11 bases between them. Germline V gene sequence: CDR1 LGHDT, CDR2 YNNKEL (reference sequence). The CDR3 loop is CASQGEVNTEAFF. The CDR3, as DNA: TGTGCCAGTCAGGGTGAGGTGAACACTGAAGCTTTCTTT. Using reference TRBV3-1 and TRBJ1-1 for the parts outside the CDR3, the full variable domain is DTAVSQTPKYLVTQMGNDKSIKCEQNLGHDTMYWYKQDSKKFLKIMFSYNNKELIINETVPNRFSPKSPDKAHLNLHINSLELGDSAVYFCASQGEVNTEAFFGQGTRLTVV.

This clonotype was counted at least ten times. The V call is TRBV20-1, the J call TRBJ1-5, with 7 bases matching TRBD1. CDR1 is DFQATT, CDR2 SNEGSKA, per germline (reference sequence). V was pared by 3 bases and J by 2 bases, with 7 bases of the junction left unmatched. The CDR3 sequence is 15 residues long. CDR3: CSAREGGSGNQPQHF. The CDR3 DNA follows: TGCAGTGCTAGGGAAGGGGGCTCGGGCAATCAGCCCCAGCATTTT.

This CDR3 reads CASSLRASDNEQFF. Written as DNA, the CDR3 is TGCGCCAGCAGCTTGAGGGCTTCGGACAATGAGCAGTTCTTC. The V gene is TRBV5-1, the J gene TRBJ2-1, with no clear D. The CDR3 runs to 14 residues. Germline V lookup: CDR1 SGHRS, CDR2 YFSETQ. V lost 1 base, J lost 5 bases, and 10 bases lay in between.

V and J are TRBV6-5 and TRBJ2-1, with 9 nucleotides matching TRBD2. J was trimmed by 4 bases and V by 0 bases; bases with no gene match: 4. Looked up from germline, CDR1 is MNHEY and CDR2 is SVGAGI. This CDR3 comprises 16 residues. The CDR3 loop reads CASSYSTSGKYNEQFF. CDR3 nucleotides: TGTGCCAGCAGTTACTCGACTAGCGGAAAATACAATGAGCAGTTCTTC.